This T cell receptor beta chain was sequenced for a study of cytomegalovirus exposure and HLA in healthy donors. The CDR3 consists of 14 residues. After removal of 5 bases from V and 1 base from J, the junction contained 4 bases not matched to a gene. The germline V gene has CDR1 SEHNR and CDR2 FQNEAQ (reference sequence). Whole-study results and caveats: A later look showed TCR association rates differing by HLA locus, highest for DRB1 and lowest for HLA-C. Among immune exposure information, only CMV serostatus was available. Earlier results showed most TCR beta V segments being productive about 90% or about 30% of the time.

For this clone: Its cognate antigen is unknown.

PCR was performed using 60 Vbeta and 13 Jbeta primers. Profiled with immunoSEQ multiplex PCR; TCRdb holds only in-frame clones, not every one. The data show 150,000 to 200,000 clones, more than 75% seen once. The chain couples TRBV7-9 to TRBJ1-1; 7 bases match TRBD1. This clonotype was obtained from a woman aged 18-29 years in good health and CMV-seronegative. Specimen: PBMCs. CDR3 DNA: TGTGCCAGCAGCCGAGGGACAGCGAACACTGAAGCTTTCTTT. Protein product: CASSRGTANTEAFF.